These T cell receptor beta chains were read from a single sample in a study of blood T cell repertoires in COVID-19. The table came from immunoSEQ multiplex PCR; TCRdb's copy has only in-frame clones and leaves some out. The sample has roughly 50,000 clones, 70% to 90% seen once. The specimen was peripheral blood. The receptor set was obtained from a human donor in a cohort sampled during active COVID-19. Each CDR3 is given with its conserved first and last residue. D genes are given only for firm matches. Clone size is given for some rows only: seen once, a few or many times, or a class if the clone is expanded.

abundance: -
j_gene: TRBJ2-1
d_gene: TRBD1
v_gene: TRBV28
CDR3nt: TGTGCCAGCAGTTACGTCCCCTCAAACCGGGACAGGGATAATGAGCAGTTCTTC
CDR3aa: CASSYVPSNRDRDNEQFF

abundance: -
j_gene: TRBJ1-2
d_gene: -
v_gene: TRBV6-5
CDR3nt: TGTGCCAGCAGCGAGACCGGAGCTAACTATGGCTACACCTTC
CDR3aa: CASSETGANYGYTF

abundance: -
j_gene: TRBJ2-3
d_gene: -
v_gene: TRBV11-2
CDR3nt: TGTGCCAGCAGCTTAGACCCACGGGTGGTGAGTCTACGCCCAAATACGCAGTATTTT
CDR3aa: CASSLDPRVVSLRPNTQYF

abundance: -
j_gene: TRBJ2-5
d_gene: -
v_gene: TRBV3-1/TRBV3-2
CDR3nt: TGTGCCAGCAGCCAAGATCCCCCAGGGGGGCAAGAGACCCAGTACTTC
CDR3aa: CASSQDPPGGQETQYF

abundance: -
j_gene: TRBJ1-2
d_gene: TRBD1
v_gene: TRBV6-5
CDR3nt: TGTGCCAGCAGTCACCGACAGGGCCGCTATGGCTACACCTTC
CDR3aa: CASSHRQGRYGYTF

abundance: few
j_gene: TRBJ1-5
d_gene: -
v_gene: TRBV6-6
CDR3nt: TGTGCCAGCAGTTATGGGGAAGCGGTCAATCAGCCCCAGCATTTT
CDR3aa: CASSYGEAVNQPQHF

abundance: -
j_gene: TRBJ1-5
d_gene: TRBD1
v_gene: TRBV28
CDR3nt: TGTGCCAGCAGTCGGACAGGGGTTTTGCCCCAGCATTTT
CDR3aa: CASSRTGVLPQHF

abundance: -
j_gene: TRBJ1-4
d_gene: TRBD1
v_gene: TRBV5-1
CDR3nt: TGCGCCAGCGTCACAGGGGTAAGTGAAAAACTGTTTTTT
CDR3aa: CASVTGVSEKLFF

abundance: once
j_gene: TRBJ1-1
d_gene: -
v_gene: TRBV27
CDR3nt: TGTGCCAGCAGTTTATCCCCTCGCTTCGAGGCTGAAGCTTTCTTT
CDR3aa: CASSLSPRFEAEAFF

abundance: -
j_gene: TRBJ1-2
d_gene: -
v_gene: TRBV5-1
CDR3nt: TGCGCCAGCAGCTTTGTAGGGGGGGTCATGGATGGCTACACCTTC
CDR3aa: CASSFVGGVMDGYTF

abundance: -
j_gene: TRBJ1-5
d_gene: TRBD1
v_gene: TRBV5-1
CDR3nt: TGCGCCAGCAGACCCGGGACAGAAAGCAATCAGCCCCAGCATTTT
CDR3aa: CASRPGTESNQPQHF